A single sample is the source of the 4 T cell receptor beta chains below, sequenced in a study of blood T cell repertoires in COVID-19. Assay used: immunoSEQ multiplex PCR; TCRdb lists only in-frame clones, some missing. The sample consists of around 210,000 clones, about 90% of them appearing once. Input material: peripheral blood. The source is a woman in her 70s with acute or convalescent COVID-19.

The gene calls are TRBV19 and TRBJ1-1; 10 bases match TRBD1. Germline V gives CDR1 LNHDA, CDR2 SQIVND (reference sequence). The CDR3 contains 14 residues. The V gene end was trimmed by 6 bases and the J gene end by 4 bases; junction bases not matched to a gene: 5. CDR3 region: CASRVTGGGTEAFF. DNA for the CDR3: TGTGCCAGTAGGGTGACAGGGGGCGGCACTGAAGCTTTCTTT.

V and J are TRBV27 and TRBJ2-5, with 10 bases identical to TRBD2. CDR3 size: 13 residues. After removal of 3 bases from V and 5 bases from J, the junction contained 0 bases not matched to a gene. Germline lookup yields CDR1 MNHEY and CDR2 SMNVEV (reference sequence). The DNA of the CDR3 is TGTGCCAGCAGTTTTAGCGGGGGGGAGACCCAGTACTTC. This gives the protein CASSFSGGETQYF.

The V and J genes are TRBV6-2 or TRBV6-3 and TRBJ2-2, with TRBD2 matching 7 bases. CDR1 is MNHEY, CDR2 SVGEGT, per germline. CDR3 length: 17 residues. Losses at the gene ends were 4 bases for V and 8 bases for J; bases not matched to a gene: 16. The CDR3 DNA is TGTGCCAGCAGTTTACGGAGCGTAACGGGAGGAGCTGGGGAGCTGTTTTTT. Translated, it gives CASSLRSVTGGAGELFF.

V is TRBV5-1 and J is TRBJ2-7, with unresolved D. The CDR3 runs 14 residues. The germline V and J ends were trimmed by 0 bases and 5 bases, with 12 bases remaining between them. CDR1 and CDR2 from the germline V gene are SGHRS and YFSETQ. CDR3 amino acids: CASSLGHTTDEQYF. The CDR3, as DNA: TGCGCCAGCAGCTTGGGACACACCACAGACGAGCAGTACTTC.